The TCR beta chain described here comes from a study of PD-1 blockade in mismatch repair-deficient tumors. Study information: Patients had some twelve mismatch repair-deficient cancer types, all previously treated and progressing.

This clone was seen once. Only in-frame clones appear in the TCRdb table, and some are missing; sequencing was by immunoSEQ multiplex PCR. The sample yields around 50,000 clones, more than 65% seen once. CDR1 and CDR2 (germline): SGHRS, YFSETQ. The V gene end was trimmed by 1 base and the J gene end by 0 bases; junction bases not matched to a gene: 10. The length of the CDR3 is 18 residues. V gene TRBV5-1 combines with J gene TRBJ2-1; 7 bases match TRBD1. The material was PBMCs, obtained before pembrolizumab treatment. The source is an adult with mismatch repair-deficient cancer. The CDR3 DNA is TGCGCCAGCAGCTTGATCCCCACAGGGGTCAGCTCCTACAATGAGCAGTTCTTC. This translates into CASSLIPTGVSSYNEQFF.